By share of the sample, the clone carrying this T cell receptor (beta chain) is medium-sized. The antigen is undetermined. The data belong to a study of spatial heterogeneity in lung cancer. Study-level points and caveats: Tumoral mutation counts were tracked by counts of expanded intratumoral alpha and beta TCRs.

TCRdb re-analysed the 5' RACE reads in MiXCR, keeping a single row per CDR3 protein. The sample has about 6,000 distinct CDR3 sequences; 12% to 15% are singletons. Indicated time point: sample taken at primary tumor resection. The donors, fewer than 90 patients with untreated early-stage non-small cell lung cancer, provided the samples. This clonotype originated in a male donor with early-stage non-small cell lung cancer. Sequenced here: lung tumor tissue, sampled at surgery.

DNA of the CDR3: TGTGCCAGCAGTTACTCGGGGGGGTCCTACGAGCAGTACTTC. Its protein is CASSYSGGSYEQYF. The chain has TRBV6-5 and TRBJ2-7, with 7 bases lining up with TRBD2. The CDR3 covers 14 residues. Germline loops: CDR1 MNHEY, CDR2 SVGAGI. Losses at the gene ends were 0 bases for V and 1 base for J; bases not matched to a gene: 0.